This TCR beta chain was sequenced during a study of T cell repertoires in aging, cancer and after chemotherapy. The overall study: Over several months to years, re-sampled healthy donor repertoires clearly shared clones. The whole study produced a dataset of millions of TCR reads.

TCR beta rearrangements were amplified from peripheral blood genomic DNA. Whole-study findings and limits: Across the chemotherapy interval, each cancer cohort showed higher median generation probability, suggesting thymic rebound.

Multiplex touch-down PCR with TRB-A/B primers amplified rearranged V-D-J TRB sequences. In TCRdb, the multiplex PCR reads were re-called with MiXCR into one record per CDR3 protein. The table lists about 13,000 distinct CDR3 sequences, roughly 28% of them singletons, with around 2.6% in the top ten. A word on this clonotype: The antigen is undetermined.

The ends were cut back, 1 base at V and 4 bases at J, with 11 bases in the middle. CDR1 is SGDLS, CDR2 YYNGEE, per germline. The CDR3 sequence is 14 residues long. V gene TRBV9 combines with J gene TRBJ1-1; D is unresolved. Sequenced input: blood. The sequence was obtained from a human donor in good health. DNA for the CDR3: TGTGCCAGCAGCGTAAGACCCGCGGCCACTGAAGCTTTCTTT. This encodes CASSVRPAATEAFF.